The source of this T cell receptor (beta chain) is a study of CD8 T cells in ankylosing spondylitis. General study findings and limits: Made up of under 10 highly homologous variants, a TCR beta motif appeared characteristic of ankylosing spondylitis blood. It was reported that disease-linked clones were significantly enriched in matched ankylosing spondylitis synovial fluid.

Quantitative 5'-RACE with molecular barcodes was used to make the TCR beta libraries. TCRdb re-called the 5' RACE reads with MiXCR, one entry per CDR3 protein. Seen here are around 490,000 distinct CDR3 sequences, over 4% observed once, and the top ten hold roughly 3.5%. Trimming shortened V by 3 bases and J by 5 bases, and 15 bases separated the two germline ends. Germline CDR1 SEHNR, CDR2 FQNEAQ (reference sequence). The CDR3 sequence is 15 residues long. This clonotype was found many times. Its target is not known. This chain links TRBV7-9 with TRBJ2-3, with D possibly being TRBD1 (6 bases). Sequenced input: blood, either unsorted or a sorted T cell fraction (not recorded which). The receptor comes from a male donor with ankylosing spondylitis. The CDR3 nucleotides are TGTGCCAGCAGCTTCCTACAGGGTGGAGAAGATACGCAGTATTTT. Protein: CASSFLQGGEDTQYF.